The 20 T cell receptor beta chains below were found in one sample sequenced in a study of T cell responses to AZD1222 COVID-19 vaccine. Clones were sequenced by immunoSEQ multiplex PCR, and TCRdb holds only the in-frame ones, with some missing. This sample has 95,000 to 150,000 clones, with more than 75% found just once. Sequencing was performed on peripheral blood, taken on day 0 of AZD1222 vaccination. These receptors were taken from an adult in good health.

The CDR3 DNA reads TGTGCCAGCAGTTATAGTTCCTCGACTAGCGGGACTACTAGCACAGATACGCAGTATTTT. Protein sequence: CASSYSSSTSGTTSTDTQYF. This chain uses TRBV6-2 or TRBV6-3 with TRBJ2-3; TRBD2 aligns across 11 bases. CDR1 is MNHEY and CDR2 is SVGEGT in the germline V gene. With 3 bases clipped from V and 0 bases from J, the junction kept 14 bases outside the gene matches. The CDR3 loop spans 20 amino acids.

The CDR3 bases are TGTGCCAGCAGCTTGGACAGGGTTGGTTTAACGGGCTACACCTTC. Protein product: CASSLDRVGLTGYTF. The rearrangement uses TRBV7-8 and TRBJ1-2; 8 nucleotides line up with TRBD1. Losses at the gene ends were 3 bases for V and 8 bases for J; bases not matched to a gene: 11. Germline CDR1 SGHVS, CDR2 FQNEAQ. This CDR3 spans 15 amino acids.

The chain recombines TRBV6-5 with TRBJ1-1, with D possibly being TRBD1 (5 bases). This CDR3 is built from 13 residues. Trimming left V 2 bases short and J 10 bases short, with 14 bases between. Germline CDR1 is MNHEY and CDR2 is SVGAGI. CDR3 DNA: TGTGCCAGCAGTTACGGGGTGGGGGATGGAGCTTTCTTT. Its protein is CASSYGVGDGAFF.

The chain links TRBV3-1 (or the pseudogene TRBV3-2) to TRBJ2-7, with a tentative D call TRBD1 (6 bases). The CDR3 extends over 14 amino acids. Germline assignment: CDR1 LGHDT and CDR2 YNNKEL (reference sequence). The ends were cut back, 4 bases at V and 1 base at J, with 11 bases in the middle. CDR3 sequence (DNA): TGTGCCAGCAGCCCGGGACACCCTTCCTACGAGCAGTACTTC. It encodes CASSPGHPSYEQYF.

This chain joins TRBV4-3 and TRBJ1-1, with D possibly TRBD1 on 5 matching bases. CDR3 length: 12 residues. CDR1 and CDR2 from the germline V gene are LGHNA and YSLEER. V lost 0 bases and J lost 10, with 9 bases in between. Here the CDR3 DNA reads TGCGCCAGCAGCCAAGAAGACAGTCGAGCTTTCTTT. Amino acid sequence: CASSQEDSRAFF.

This clone was detected once. V and J are TRBV27 and TRBJ2-1; a weak D match, TRBD1 (6 bases). V lost 2 bases to trimming and J lost 8 bases, with 16 bases between them. This CDR3 is 15 amino acids long. The germline gives CDR1 MNHEY, CDR2 SMNVEV (reference sequence). CDR3 region: CASSLTTAGVDEQFF. The CDR3 DNA follows: TGTGCCAGCAGTTTAACAACCGCAGGGGTCGATGAGCAGTTCTTC.

The chain employs TRBV11-2 and TRBJ1-1; D remains unclear. Germline V gene sequence: CDR1 SGHAT, CDR2 FQNNGV. The ends were cut back, 2 bases at V and 0 bases at J, with 13 bases in the middle. CDR3 length equals 16 residues. CDR3 nucleotides: TGTGCCAGCAGCTTATTTCGGGCCAGCCTGAACACTGAAGCTTTCTTT. Translation gives CASSLFRASLNTEAFF.

This clone was seen only once. The chain combines TRBV5-1 with TRBJ1-2, with D possibly TRBD1 on 6 matching bases. CDR1 and CDR2 from the germline V gene are SGHRS and YFSETQ. Trimming pared 5 bases from V and 4 bases from J, leaving 18 bases between. The CDR3 consists of 15 residues. The CDR3 DNA follows: TGCGCCAGCAGGGTGGCGCTACAGGGCAGCTATGGCTACACCTTC. The encoded protein is CASRVALQGSYGYTF.

J is TRBJ2-1 and V is TRBV15; maybe TRBD2 (6 bases). CDR3 length equals 15 residues. CDR1 and CDR2 (germline): LNHNV, YYDKDF (reference sequence). V lost 2 bases, J lost 9 bases, and 17 bases lay in between. As DNA, the CDR3 is TGTGCCACCAGCAGACCCGGGGGAGGACAACGTGAGCAGTTCTTC. Translated: CATSRPGGGQREQFF.

The chain links TRBV6-5 to TRBJ1-1; D remains ambiguous. Germline CDR1 MNHEY, CDR2 SVGAGI. The CDR3 sequence is 13 residues long. Trimming shortened V by 6 bases and J by 0 bases, and 8 bases separated the two germline ends. The CDR3 here is CASRDGLNTEAFF. CDR3 nucleotides: TGTGCCAGCAGGGACGGCTTGAACACTGAAGCTTTCTTT.

The genes are TRBV3-1 (or the pseudogene TRBV3-2) and TRBJ1-1; a weak D match, TRBD1 (5 bases). V was cut by 4 bases and J by 5 bases, with 14 bases left in between. The CDR3 sequence is 14 residues long. Germline values: CDR1 LGHDT, CDR2 YNNKEL (reference sequence). The CDR3 sequence is CASSREGVRTEAFF. The CDR3 region has the DNA TGTGCCAGCAGCCGGGAAGGGGTAAGGACTGAAGCTTTCTTT.

The count of this clone is one. This chain joins TRBV7-9 and TRBJ1-2; no definite D call. The CDR3 is 17 amino acids. The germline CDR1 and CDR2 sequences are SEHNR and FQNEAQ (reference sequence). The V gene lost 5 bases and the J gene lost 4 bases, with 23 bases spanning the gap. The DNA of the CDR3 is TGTGCCAGCAGCCCCCGGTTGTTGACACGACCCGGCTATGGCTACACCTTC. It yields the protein CASSPRLLTRPGYGYTF.

The V call is TRBV9, the J call TRBJ2-7, with D unresolved. The CDR3 runs to 14 residues. The V gene lost 4 bases and the J gene lost 6 bases, with 17 bases spanning the gap. Germline V gene data show CDR1 as SGDLS and CDR2 as YYNGEE. CDR3 loop: CASSTSRGAGEQYF. In DNA, the CDR3 is TGTGCCAGCAGCACGTCTCGAGGAGCAGGCGAGCAGTACTTC.

The chain joins TRBV21-1 to TRBJ2-7; the tabulated D call, TRBD2, remains unverified against the DNA. TRBV21-1 is designated a pseudogene. CDR3 length equals 13 residues. In nucleotides, the CDR3 is TGTGCCAGCAGCAAAGTGGGGGGGCTCGAGCAGTACTTC. It codes for CASSKVGGLEQYF.

This chain joins TRBV2 and TRBJ1-2; D call uncertain. Trimming cost V 3 bases and J 0 bases, with 5 bases left between them. CDR3 size: 13 residues. CDR1 and CDR2 (germline): SNHLY, FYNNEI. This CDR3 is CASSDSSNYGYTF. CDR3 DNA: TGTGCCAGCAGTGACAGCTCTAACTATGGCTACACCTTC.

The rearrangement links TRBV29-1 to TRBJ2-3; 13 bases are a match to TRBD2. The germline gives CDR1 SQVTM, CDR2 ANQGSEA. The CDR3 sequence is 13 residues long. V was pared by 6 bases and J by 12 bases, with 9 bases of the junction left unmatched. CDR3 in amino acids: CSVQGLAGPGQYF. As DNA, the CDR3 is TGCAGCGTCCAGGGACTAGCGGGGCCCGGACAGTATTTT.

The chain is built from TRBV19 and TRBJ2-7, with 9 bases aligning to TRBD1. This CDR3 has 15 residues. Germline lookup yields CDR1 LNHDA and CDR2 SQIVND (reference sequence). V lost 9 bases, J lost 0 bases, and 9 bases stayed unmatched. CDR3: CASSPGQGVSYEQYF. The DNA of the CDR3 is TGTGCCAGCTCTCCGGGACAGGGCGTCTCCTACGAGCAGTACTTC.

The chain uses TRBV15 and TRBJ2-2; no clear D. V lost 0 bases and J lost 7, with 6 bases in between. Looked up from germline, CDR1 is LNHNV and CDR2 is YYDKDF (reference sequence). The length of the CDR3 is 13 residues. The CDR3 loop is CATSREMHGELFF. In DNA, the CDR3 is TGTGCCACCAGCAGAGAGATGCACGGGGAGCTGTTTTTT.

Only a few counts were recorded for this clone. V and J are TRBV7-8 and TRBJ1-5; 7 bases match TRBD1. This CDR3 spans 15 amino acids. J lost 4 bases, V lost 5 bases, and 8 bases had no gene match. Germline V gene lookup returns CDR1 SGHVS and CDR2 FQNEAQ. The CDR3 nucleotides are TGTGCCAGCAGCCGTACTCAGGGGGGGAATCAGCCCCAGCATTTT. Translated, it gives CASSRTQGGNQPQHF.

The CDR3 loop is CAISGARLRGNTEAFF. Written as DNA, the CDR3 is TGTGCCATCAGTGGGGCCCGTCTAAGGGGGAACACTGAAGCTTTCTTT. The chain couples TRBV10-3 to TRBJ1-1, with D possibly being TRBD1 (5 bases). Trimming pared 4 bases from V and 1 base from J, leaving 16 bases between. From germline, CDR1 is ENHRY and CDR2 SYGVKD. The CDR3 totals 16 residues.